The 14 T cell receptor beta chains presented below share a single source sample, sequenced in a study of OX40 agonist ivuxolimab in advanced cancers. Produced via immunoSEQ multiplex PCR; TCRdb's table is partial and in-frame only. The data show tens of thousands of clones, about 85% seen once. The specimen comprised CD4+ or CD8+ T cells sorted from blood, sampled in a trial of the OX40 agonist ivuxolimab. The receptors stem from an adult with an advanced solid tumor such as melanoma, head and neck, liver or kidney cancer.

The V call is TRBV4-1, the J call TRBJ2-5; D call uncertain. V lost 0 bases and J lost 6, with 8 bases in between. Germline CDR1 and CDR2: MGHRA and YSYEKL. CDR3 length: 13 residues. CDR3: CASSQDELKTQYF. The CDR3 coding sequence is TGCGCCAGCAGCCAAGACGAGCTAAAGACCCAGTACTTC.

The rearrangement joins TRBV4-1 to TRBJ2-3; 10 positions agree with TRBD1. V trimming: 0 bases; J trimming: 1 base; junction bases outside the gene matches: 4. CDR1 is MGHRA and CDR2 is YSYEKL in the germline V gene. This CDR3 region has 17 residues. The CDR3 here is CASSQDDRGLGTDTQYF. The CDR3, as DNA: TGCGCCAGCAGCCAAGATGACAGGGGGCTGGGCACAGATACGCAGTATTTT.

V usage is TRBV7-9 and J usage is TRBJ1-6; 7 bases agree with TRBD1. The J segment lost 6 bases and the V segment lost 4 bases, leaving 3 bases of the junction unmatched. CDR1 and CDR2 from the germline V gene are SEHNR and FQNEAQ (reference sequence). The CDR3 has 14 amino acids. The CDR3 DNA reads as TGTGCCAGCAGCTGGGGACAGACTAATTCACCCCTCCACTTT. This translates into CASSWGQTNSPLHF.

The genes are TRBV5-1 and TRBJ2-5; TRBD1 might be the D (5 bases). The J call may be wrong; the DNA end is better matched by TRBJ2-7. The CDR3 is 15 amino acids. The germline CDR1 and CDR2 sequences are SGHRS and YFSETQ. DNA for the CDR3: TGCGCCAGCAGCTTGGTTCCAGGGAACTCCTACGAGCAGTACTTC. The encoded protein is CASSLVPGNSYEQYF.

The V call is TRBV7-2, the J call TRBJ2-7; 10 bases line up with TRBD2. Germline CDR1 and CDR2: SGHTA and FQGNSA. The junction had 11 bases not matched to a gene; V was cut back by 3 bases and J by 0 bases. This CDR3 has 18 residues. The CDR3: CASSLGSGGVLNSYEQYF. The CDR3 bases are TGTGCCAGCAGCTTGGGAAGCGGGGGGGTCCTTAACTCCTACGAGCAGTACTTC.

The chain has TRBV27 and TRBJ1-5; 10 positions agree with TRBD1. The CDR3 consists of 17 residues. Unmatched junction bases numbered 10, after V lost 5 bases and J lost 3 bases. The germline CDR1 and CDR2 sequences are MNHEY and SMNVEV (reference sequence). CDR3 in amino acids: CASSTRTGGYYNQPQHF. The CDR3 coding sequence is TGTGCCAGCAGTACCCGGACAGGGGGGTACTACAATCAGCCCCAGCATTTT.

V gene TRBV2 combines with J gene TRBJ2-1, with D tentatively TRBD1 or TRBD2 (5 bases each). Germline loops: CDR1 SNHLY, CDR2 FYNNEI. The V end was cut by 5 bases, the J end by 3 bases, with 14 bases between. The CDR3 sequence is 15 residues long. The CDR3 region has the DNA TGTGCCAGCAGTCTTCCGGGACGGAGCTACAATGAGCAGTTCTTC. Protein: CASSLPGRSYNEQFF.

This clone came up a few times. This rearrangement joins TRBV5-6 to TRBJ2-7, with 8 nucleotides matching TRBD2. The junction had 8 bases not matched to a gene; V was cut back by 4 bases and J by 5 bases. Germline V gene lookup returns CDR1 SGHDT and CDR2 YYEEEE. The length of the CDR3 is 14 residues. The CDR3 DNA follows: TGTGCCAGCAGCGTGCGGGGGGCGATCAACGAGCAGTACTTC. It codes for CASSVRGAINEQYF.

The CDR3 DNA follows: TGTGCCAGCAGCGTAGATGTAGCGCAGAACAATGAGCAGTTCTTC. It encodes CASSVDVAQNNEQFF. The V call is TRBV9, the J call TRBJ2-1, with D tentatively TRBD2 (5 bases). Germline V gene sequence: CDR1 SGDLS, CDR2 YYNGEE. The CDR3 runs to 15 residues. V lost 0 bases and J lost 5, with 12 bases in between. The full variable domain, its missing parts supplied by reference TRBV9 and TRBJ2-1, is DSGVTQTPKHLITATGQRVTLRCSPRSGDLSVYWYQQSLDQGLQFLIQYYNGEERAKGNILERFSAQQFPDLHSELNLSSLELGDSALYFCASSVDVAQNNEQFFGPGTRLTVL.

J is TRBJ2-3 and V is TRBV4-2; TRBD1 matches 7 bases. This CDR3 comprises 20 residues. Germline trimming cut 3 bases from V and 0 bases from J; bases unmatched to any gene: 18. Looked up from germline, CDR1 is LGHNA and CDR2 is YNFKEQ. Written as DNA, the CDR3 is TGTGCCAGCAGCCAGGATCCTATAGGCAGGGGGATGACTAGCACAGATACGCAGTATTTT. It translates to CASSQDPIGRGMTSTDTQYF.

The genes are TRBV10-2 and TRBJ1-4; 7 bases align to TRBD1. The germline gives CDR1 WSHSY, CDR2 SAAADI. This CDR3 spans 15 amino acids. The V and J ends lost 5 bases and 10 bases, in that order; junction bases with no gene match: 13. For the CDR3, the DNA is TGCGCCAGCAGTCCACCGGGGACAGAGGGTGCAAAACTGTTTTTT. It codes for CASSPPGTEGAKLFF.

In this sample, this clone turned up once. The chain employs TRBV5-1 and TRBJ2-5; TRBD2 aligns across 7 bases. Germline trimming cut 2 bases from V and 1 base from J; bases unmatched to any gene: 2. This CDR3 spans 14 amino acids. CDR1 is SGHRS and CDR2 is YFSETQ in the germline V gene. CDR3 nucleotides: TGCGCCAGCAGCTTTGGGGGGGTCCAAGAGACCCAGTACTTC. Its translation is CASSFGGVQETQYF. Full variable domain (missing parts from reference TRBV5-1 and TRBJ2-5): KAGVTQTPRYLIKTRGQQVTLSCSPISGHRSVSWYQQTPGQGLQFLFEYFSETQRNKGNFPGRFSGRQFSNSRSEMNVSTLELGDSALYLCASSFGGVQETQYFGPGTRLLVL.

The V and J genes are TRBV10-3 and TRBJ2-1, with a tentative D call TRBD1 (6 bases). The V gene lost 0 bases and the J gene lost 9 bases, with 15 bases spanning the gap. This CDR3 comprises 15 residues. Per germline, CDR1 ENHRY and CDR2 SYGVKD. The CDR3 protein is CAISESSRGIIEQFF. The CDR3 nucleotides read TGTGCCATCAGTGAGTCATCGAGGGGGATCATTGAGCAGTTCTTC.

The V gene is TRBV7-2, the J gene TRBJ1-4; D is unresolved. This CDR3 region has 15 residues. V lost 5 bases to trimming and J lost 1 base, with 11 bases between them. Germline CDR1 SGHTA, CDR2 FQGNSA. CDR3 coding DNA: TGTGCCAGCAGCCTTCGGGGAAGAACTAATGAAAAACTGTTTTTT. Translation gives CASSLRGRTNEKLFF.